These 13 T cell receptor beta chains came from one sample sequenced in a study of CD8 T cells in Susac syndrome. The RNA input was about 0.5 to 1 ug, and it was reverse transcribed with random hexamers. TCRdb re-called the immunoSEQ multiplex PCR reads with MiXCR, one entry per CDR3 protein. The sample shows 95,000 to 150,000 distinct CDR3 sequences, around 94% of them seen only once. Sequenced: CD8+ T cells from PBMCs. Receptors were obtained from a human donor with Susac syndrome.

The J gene is TRBJ2-1, the V gene TRBV12-5; 13 bases align to TRBD2. With 5 bases clipped from V and 9 bases from J, the junction kept 10 bases outside the gene matches. This CDR3 spans 16 amino acids. From germline, CDR1 is LGHNT and CDR2 FRNRAP. CDR3 DNA: TGTGCTAGTGGTAGGGGACTAGCGGGGATCCACGGTGAGCAGTTCTTC. This encodes CASGRGLAGIHGEQFF.

The chain employs TRBV19 and TRBJ1-2; maybe TRBD1 (5 bases). V was pared by 5 bases and J by 2 bases, with 18 bases between. Germline CDR1 LNHDA, CDR2 SQIVND (reference sequence). This CDR3 has 16 amino acids. This chain's CDR3 is CASSSRGRGSNYGYTF. In DNA form, the CDR3 reads TGTGCCAGTAGTTCTAGGGGTCGGGGGTCGAACTATGGCTACACCTTC.

This clonotype was seen only once. The chain's CDR3 is CASSGRGDQPQHF. The CDR3 DNA is TGTGCCAGTAGTGGACGGGGGGATCAGCCCCAGCATTTT. The chain has TRBV19 and TRBJ1-5; the D gene is possibly TRBD1 (5 bases). CDR3 size: 13 residues. V lost 5 bases to trimming and J lost 5 bases, with 10 bases between them. Germline CDR1 and CDR2: LNHDA and SQIVND (reference sequence).

V and J are TRBV4-1 and TRBJ2-7, with 10 positions matching TRBD1. Germline V gene sequence: CDR1 MGHRA, CDR2 YSYEKL. V dropped 1 base and J dropped 1; count of bases not matched to a gene: 4. This CDR3 is built from 16 residues. The CDR3 DNA reads TGCGCCAGCAGCCAAGCTAGGACAGGGGGGTCCTACGAGCAGTACTTC. Its protein product is CASSQARTGGSYEQYF.

This chain joins TRBV29-1 and TRBJ2-2; D ambiguous. The germline V and J ends were trimmed by 4 bases and 4 bases, with 4 bases remaining between them. The CDR3 has 11 amino acids. Germline loops: CDR1 SQVTM, CDR2 ANQGSEA. The CDR3 DNA sequence: TGCAGCGTTGTACGCACCGGGGAGCTGTTTTTT. Protein: CSVVRTGELFF.

The chain combines TRBV20-1 with TRBJ1-1; D is unclear. Germline assignment: CDR1 DFQATT and CDR2 SNEGSKA (reference sequence). Trimming took off 5 bases at V and 4 bases at J, with 8 bases between the two ends. The CDR3 length is 11 residues. In DNA, the CDR3 is TGCAGTGCTCCCGCGGGCACTGAAGCTTTCTTT. Translating gives CSAPAGTEAFF.

V and J are TRBV6-1 and TRBJ1-5; 7 nucleotides align to TRBD1. Germline CDR1 and CDR2: MNHNS and SASEGT. The CDR3 totals 16 residues. The trim removed 4 bases at V and 0 bases at J, leaving 6 bases unmatched. In DNA form, the CDR3 reads TGTGCCAGCAGTGCCCGGGACAGCAATAGCAATCAGCCCCAGCATTTT. This codes for CASSARDSNSNQPQHF.

V and J are TRBV9 and TRBJ1-1, with D possibly matching TRBD1 (5 bases). CDR1 SGDLS and CDR2 YYNGEE come from the germline V gene. The CDR3 loop spans 14 amino acids. Trimming stripped 2 bases from V and 0 bases from J, with 8 bases between. The CDR3 here is CASSVRALNTEAFF. CDR3 DNA: TGTGCCAGCAGCGTCAGGGCTCTGAACACTGAAGCTTTCTTT.

This clonotype came up a few times. The rearrangement links TRBV20-1 to TRBJ2-7, with 9 nucleotides matching TRBD1. V lost 5 bases to trimming and J lost 4 bases; unmatched junction nucleotides: 9. This CDR3 contains 14 residues. CDR1 DFQATT and CDR2 SNEGSKA come from the germline V gene (reference sequence). The DNA for the CDR3 is TGCAGTGCTGGCGGACAGGGGCGAGTGTACGAGCAGTACTTC. Amino acids: CSAGGQGRVYEQYF.

V gene TRBV23-1 combines with J gene TRBJ1-2; perhaps TRBD1 as D (6 bases). TRBV23-1 carries the ORF label, with uncertain function. V was pared by 5 bases and J by 2 bases, with 6 bases between. This CDR3 has 12 residues. CDR3 sequence: CASSGQNYGYTF. The CDR3 DNA is TGCGCCAGCAGTGGACAGAACTATGGCTACACCTTC.

This clonotype was detected only once. This sequence joins TRBV19 and TRBJ2-2, with D possibly called TRBD1 or TRBD2 (5 bases each). The ends were cut back, 6 bases at V and 4 bases at J, with 12 bases in the middle. There are 14 residues in the CDR3. Germline V CDR1 and CDR2: LNHDA, SQIVND (reference sequence). Here the CDR3 DNA reads TGTGCCAGTAGGGAGCCAGGGACCACCGGGGAGCTGTTTTTT. Translation: CASREPGTTGELFF. The variable domain in full, with the rest retrieved from reference TRBV19 and TRBJ2-2, is DGGITQSPKYLFRKEGQNVTLSCEQNLNHDAMYWYRQDPGQGLRLIYYSQIVNDFQKGDIAEGYSVSREKKESFPLTVTSAQKNPTAFYLCASREPGTTGELFFGEGSRLTVL.

This chain joins TRBV29-1 and TRBJ1-2; 7 bases are shared with TRBD1. V gave up 0 bases and J gave up 3 bases; unmatched junction bases: 7. The length of the CDR3 is 15 residues. Germline lookup yields CDR1 SQVTM and CDR2 ANQGSEA. CDR3 in amino acids: CSVEDPRDSYYGYTF. The CDR3 region has the DNA TGCAGCGTTGAAGATCCCCGGGACAGTTACTATGGCTACACCTTC.

CDR3: CSVVGLAGGYNEQFF. The CDR3 DNA reads as TGCAGCGTTGTGGGGCTAGCGGGGGGCTACAATGAGCAGTTCTTC. The chain recombines TRBV29-1 with TRBJ2-1; 11 bases are a match to TRBD2. V shed 4 bases, J shed 3 bases, and the junction held 5 bases outside the gene matches. The germline V gene has CDR1 SQVTM and CDR2 ANQGSEA. The CDR3 loop spans 15 amino acids.